These 2 T cell receptor beta chains were sequenced from one sample in a study of OX40 agonist ivuxolimab in advanced cancers. The assay was immunoSEQ multiplex PCR, and TCRdb's table has in-frame clones only and misses some. Found here are tens of thousands of clones, 70% to 90% of them singletons; the top ten hold approximately 8%. The sequencing here drew on CD4+ or CD8+ T cells sorted from blood, taken in a trial of the OX40 agonist ivuxolimab. The receptors were gathered from an adult with an advanced solid tumor such as melanoma, head and neck, liver or kidney cancer.

The rearrangement links TRBV28 to TRBJ1-2; maybe TRBD1 (5 bases). Per germline, CDR1 MDHEN and CDR2 SYDVKM. Between the trimmed V and J ends, which lost 3 bases and 3 bases, there was a span of 11 bases. The CDR3 length is 14 residues. CDR3 sequence (DNA): TGTGCCAGCAGTTTTTTGGGGGAAGACTATGGCTACACCTTC. Translated: CASSFLGEDYGYTF.

The chain has TRBV6-1 and TRBJ2-3; TRBD2 agrees at 8 bases. With V trimmed by 6 bases and J by 1 base, 3 bases remained unmatched. The CDR3 is 14 amino acids. Germline-derived CDR1 and CDR2 are MNHNS and SASEGT. CDR3: CASSVSGGTDTQYF. For the CDR3, the DNA is TGTGCCAGCAGCGTTAGCGGGGGCACAGATACGCAGTATTTT.